The following is a T cell receptor beta chain sequence with its context. The data belong to a study of blood T cell repertoires in COVID-19. The repertoire was sequenced with immunoSEQ multiplex PCR; TCRdb's copy has only in-frame clones and lacks some. Of about 260,000 clones listed, roughly 88% are singletons. The receptor was derived from a woman aged 35 to 49 who had been exposed to COVID-19. The sample consisted of PBMCs or T cells enriched from blood (not recorded which).

For the CDR3, the DNA is TGTGCCAGCAGTTACAGGGGGTGGCTCTACGAGCAGTACGTC. It specifies CASSYRGWLYEQYV. The chain is built from TRBV6-2 or TRBV6-3 and TRBJ2-7; a possible D gene is TRBD1 (6 bases). V lost 2 bases and J lost 3, with 11 bases in between. The CDR3 sequence is 14 residues long. Germline V gene data show CDR1 as MNHEY and CDR2 as SVGEGT.